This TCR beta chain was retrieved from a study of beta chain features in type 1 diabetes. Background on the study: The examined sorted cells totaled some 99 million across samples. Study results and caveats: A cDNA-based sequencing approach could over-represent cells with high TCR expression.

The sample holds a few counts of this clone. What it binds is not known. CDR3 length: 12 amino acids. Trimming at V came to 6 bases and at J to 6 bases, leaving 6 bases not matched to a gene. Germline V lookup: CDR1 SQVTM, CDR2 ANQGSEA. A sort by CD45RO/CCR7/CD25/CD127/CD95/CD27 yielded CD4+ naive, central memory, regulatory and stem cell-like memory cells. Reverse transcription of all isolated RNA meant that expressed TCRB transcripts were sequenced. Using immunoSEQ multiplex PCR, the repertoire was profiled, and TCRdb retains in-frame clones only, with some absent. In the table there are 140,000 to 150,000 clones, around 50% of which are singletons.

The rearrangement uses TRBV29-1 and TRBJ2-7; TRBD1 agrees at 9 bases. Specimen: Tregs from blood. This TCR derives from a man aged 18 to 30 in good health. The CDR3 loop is CSVPGQGTEQYF. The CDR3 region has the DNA TGCAGCGTGCCGGGACAGGGAACCGAGCAGTACTTC.